This entry features one TCR beta chain sequence. Antigen specificity is unknown. The entry originates in a study of cytomegalovirus exposure and HLA in healthy donors. Study-wide results and limits: Most TCR sequences proved rare, with some public TCRs found in many donors.

The data were produced by immunoSEQ multiplex PCR, yet TCRdb's version contains in-frame clones alone and is incomplete. Among about 110,000 clones listed, around 89% were seen once. V lost 2 bases to trimming and J lost 9 bases, with 14 bases between them. The CDR3 is 13 residues long. The germline V gene has CDR1 MNHEY and CDR2 SMNVEV (reference sequence). This chain links TRBV27 with TRBJ2-7; D is possibly TRBD2 (5 bases). The sample was PBMCs. The sequence derives from a woman between 18 and 30 years old in good health and CMV-seropositive. DNA of the CDR3: TGTGCCAGCAGTTTAAACCGGGAAATATGGCAGTACTTC. Encoded protein: CASSLNREIWQYF.